This T cell receptor (beta chain) stems from a study of T-cell memory formation after mild COVID-19. The CDR3 extends over 12 amino acids. Germline-derived CDR1 and CDR2 are DFQATT and SNEGSKA (reference sequence). Trimming left V 3 bases short and J 0 bases short, with 3 bases between. TCRdb analysed the 5' RACE reads with MiXCR anew, one entry per CDR3 protein. The profile shows 400,000 to 500,000 distinct CDR3 sequences, about a sixth of them singletons. V is TRBV20-1 and J is TRBJ1-5; D remains unclear. This receptor was obtained from a man aged 18 to 30 who had mild COVID-19 (a few samples of this study predate the infection). Cell type and time point are not known. Input material: PBMCs or a T cell subset sorted from them (not recorded which). The CDR3 is CSARSSNQPQHF. CDR3 DNA sequence: TGCAGTGCTAGGAGTAGCAATCAGCCCCAGCATTTT.